One sample yielded the 15 T cell receptor beta chains listed below, sequenced in a study of tumor-infiltrating lymphocytes in localized non-small cell lung cancer. Clones were sequenced by immunoSEQ multiplex PCR, and TCRdb holds only the in-frame ones, with some missing. The sample has about 15,000 clones; 55% to 70% are singletons. The sequencing sample was made of uninvolved lung tissue not adjacent to the tumor. These TCRs come from a human donor with non-small cell lung cancer.

The V and J genes are TRBV5-6 and TRBJ1-2, with no clear D. The germline V and J ends were trimmed by 2 bases and 8 bases, with 19 bases remaining between them. This CDR3 is 15 amino acids long. Per germline, CDR1 SGHDT and CDR2 YYEEEE. CDR3 loop: CASSFISPGYEGYTF. DNA for the CDR3: TGTGCCAGCAGCTTCATCTCCCCCGGGTACGAGGGCTACACCTTC.

Written as DNA, the CDR3 is TGTGCCAGCAGCTTTAAGGGGTTCAACCAGCCCCAGCATTTT. Translating it yields CASSFKGFNQPQHF. This chain uses TRBV5-8 with TRBJ1-5, with D tentatively TRBD1 (5 bases). Germline V gives CDR1 SGHTS, CDR2 YDEGEE. V lost 2 bases to trimming and J lost 7 bases, with 13 bases between them. The CDR3 runs to 14 residues.

This clone was seen only once. The J gene is TRBJ2-1, the V gene TRBV7-9; possibly TRBD1 for D (5 bases). V gave up 4 bases and J gave up 6 bases, with 7 bases separating them. The CDR3 is 12 residues long. Germline V gene data show CDR1 as SEHNR and CDR2 as FQNEAQ (reference sequence). In nucleotides, the CDR3 is TGTGCCAGCAGCTCCCAGGGCAATGAGCAGTTCTTC. Its translation is CASSSQGNEQFF.

The CDR3 bases are TGTGCCAGCAGTCCCGGTGGACAGGGGATCTACGAGCAGTACTTC. Translated, it gives CASSPGGQGIYEQYF. J is TRBJ2-7 and V is TRBV28; 9 positions agree with TRBD1. Per germline, CDR1 MDHEN and CDR2 SYDVKM. The CDR3 contains 15 residues. V shed 5 bases, J shed 3 bases, and the junction held 8 bases outside the gene matches.

This chain connects TRBV6-1 to TRBJ2-7; D is possibly TRBD1 (6 bases). Between the trimmed V and J ends, which lost 6 bases and 5 bases, there was a span of 17 bases. This CDR3 comprises 14 residues. The germline V gene has CDR1 MNHNS and CDR2 SASEGT. CDR3 DNA sequence: TGTGCCAGCAGAGCGCCTGGGGGCTACGACGAGCAGTACTTC. Encoded protein: CASRAPGGYDEQYF.

The chain links TRBV11-2 to TRBJ2-2; D is ambiguous. This CDR3 spans 14 amino acids. CDR1 is SGHAT, CDR2 FQNNGV, per germline. Trimming took 0 bases from V and 6 from J, leaving 8 bases between them. The CDR3 region is CASSLEGSPGELFF. The CDR3 bases are TGTGCCAGCAGCTTAGAGGGGTCCCCCGGGGAGCTGTTTTTT. The full variable domain, its missing parts supplied by reference TRBV11-2 and TRBJ2-2, is EAGVAQSPRYKIIEKRQSVAFWCNPISGHATLYWYQQILGQGPKLLIQFQNNGVVDDSQLPKDRFSAERLKGVDSTLKIQPAKLEDSAVYLCASSLEGSPGELFFGEGSRLTVL.

CDR3 residues: CASSQDPRGASGANVLTF. The CDR3 DNA sequence: TGTGCCAGCAGCCAAGATCCCCGGGGGGCGTCTGGGGCCAACGTCCTGACTTTC. The chain carries TRBV14 and TRBJ2-6; TRBD2 might be the D (7 bases). The CDR3 covers 18 residues. CDR1 is SGHDN and CDR2 is FVKESK in the germline V gene. V was trimmed by 0 bases and J by 1 base, leaving 13 bases between them.

This clone has just one count. This chain joins TRBV7-2 and TRBJ2-7; 7 bases line up with TRBD1. Germline CDR1 is SGHTA and CDR2 is FQGNSA. The CDR3 loop spans 11 amino acids. Trimming took 5 bases from V and 9 from J; bases not matched to a gene: 4. The CDR3 here is CASSQGDLQYF. The CDR3 DNA reads as TGTGCCAGCAGCCAGGGGGACCTGCAGTACTTC.

The table lists this clone with a few counts. This chain uses TRBV28 with TRBJ2-2, with 10 bases fitting TRBD1. Trimming cost V 5 bases and J 6 bases; bases outside gene matches: 9. The CDR3 consists of 16 residues. Per germline, CDR1 MDHEN and CDR2 SYDVKM. The CDR3 here is CASSAGQGGWSGELFF. CDR3 nucleotides: TGTGCCAGCAGTGCAGGACAGGGGGGCTGGTCCGGGGAGCTGTTTTTT.

This rearrangement joins TRBV6-4 to TRBJ2-2; D gene uncertain. This CDR3 contains 13 residues. Looked up from germline, CDR1 is MRHNA and CDR2 is SNTAGT. V was pared by 0 bases and J by 5 bases, with 4 bases between. CDR3: CASSDSTTGELFF. For the CDR3, the DNA is TGTGCCAGCAGTGACTCGACTACCGGGGAGCTGTTTTTT.

The V gene is TRBV4-2, the J gene TRBJ2-2; maybe TRBD1 (5 bases). The V and J ends lost 1 base and 4 bases respectively, with 13 bases between them. The CDR3 spans 16 residues. The germline V gene encodes CDR1 LGHNA and CDR2 YNFKEQ. CDR3 sequence (DNA): TGTGCCAGCAGCCAAGGGCAGGGCCGCCCCACCGGGGAGCTGTTTTTT. Its translation: CASSQGQGRPTGELFF.

This clone qualifies as medium-sized (0.01 to 0.1%). The V call is TRBV29-1, the J call TRBJ1-2, with 8 nucleotides matching TRBD1. Germline values: CDR1 SQVTM, CDR2 ANQGSEA. The CDR3 is 11 residues long. The junction had 3 bases not matched to a gene; V was cut back by 4 bases and J by 8 bases. The CDR3: CSVGTGLGYTF. The CDR3 nucleotides are TGCAGCGTTGGGACAGGGTTGGGCTACACCTTC.

This clone came up a few times. This rearrangement joins TRBV27 to TRBJ1-6; D gene ambiguous. The CDR3 has 17 amino acids. From germline, CDR1 is MNHEY and CDR2 SMNVEV (reference sequence). The V end lost 3 bases, the J end lost 8 bases, and 20 bases lay between the germline ends. CDR3 bases: TGTGCCAGCAGTTTCCCACCTAATCCAGGCGGTTATTCACCCCTCCACTTT. Its protein product is CASSFPPNPGGYSPLHF.

This clone was seen only a few times. The chain is built from TRBV7-3 and TRBJ2-1; 15 bases align to TRBD2. V lost 5 bases, J lost 1 base, and 15 bases stayed unmatched. Germline V gene sequence: CDR1 SGHTA, CDR2 FQGTGA. The CDR3 is 21 amino acids. CDR3 in DNA: TGTGCCAGCAGCACCGGGACTAGCGGGGGGTCCAAGTTAGGTTCCTACAATGAGCAGTTCTTC. It is translated as CASSTGTSGGSKLGSYNEQFF.

The V and J genes are TRBV2 and TRBJ2-1, with TRBD2 as a possible D gene (5 bases). Germline lookup yields CDR1 SNHLY and CDR2 FYNNEI. CDR3 length equals 15 residues. The germline V and J ends were trimmed by 3 bases and 7 bases, with 16 bases remaining between them. The CDR3 DNA sequence: TGTGCCAGCAGTGAGATGGCGGGTACGGGGAATGAGCAGTTCTTC. Translated, it gives CASSEMAGTGNEQFF.